The entry that follows covers one TCR beta chain sequence. The sample is drawn from a study of control samples from healthy donors and cancer patients. Between the trimmed V and J ends, which lost 6 bases and 2 bases, there was a span of 19 bases. The germline gives CDR1 SNHLY, CDR2 FYNNEI. This CDR3 comprises 16 residues. Sequencing was performed with immunoSEQ multiplex PCR; in TCRdb, only in-frame clones are kept and a portion is missing. The sample consists of some 120,000 clones, just over 90% of them appearing once. The rearrangement joins TRBV2 to TRBJ2-5, with TRBD1 as a possible D gene (6 bases). The sequencing sample was made of blood. The origin of this receptor is a woman aged 18-29 years in good health. As DNA, the CDR3 is TGTGCCAGCAGCCCTTATACAGGGCTGGGTCAAGAGACCCAGTACTTC. This codes for CASSPYTGLGQETQYF.